Shown below are 26 T cell receptor beta chains from a single sample sequenced in a study of identical twins. One entry per CDR3 protein, called by TCRdb with MiXCR from the 5' RACE reads. The data hold about 220,000 distinct CDR3 sequences, with roughly 7.1% observed a single time. The data also belong to a second study, concerning T cells expressing NK-cell markers.

The sequenced sample consisted of CD8+ T cells sorted from blood. These receptors originate from a woman under 30 in good health.

The table lists this clonotype with a few counts. V gene TRBV18 combines with J gene TRBJ1-1; weak D call: TRBD1 (6 bases). The V end lost 6 bases, the J end lost 7 bases, and 12 bases lay between the germline ends. The CDR3 sequence is 12 residues long. Per germline, CDR1 KGHSH and CDR2 LQKENI. CDR3 DNA: TGTGCCAGCTCTGATACAGGGCATGAAGCTTTCTTT. Amino acids: CASSDTGHEAFF. Full variable domain (missing parts from reference TRBV18 and TRBJ1-1): NAGVMQNPRHLVRRRGQEARLRCSPMKGHSHVYWYRQLPEEGLKFMVYLQKENIIDESGMPKERFSAEFPKEGPSILRIQQVVRGDSAAYFCASSDTGHEAFFGQGTRLTVV.

This clonotype has at least ten counts. V usage is TRBV10-3 and J usage is TRBJ2-5; 9 bases are shared with TRBD1. CDR1 ENHRY and CDR2 SYGVKD come from the germline V gene. The CDR3 is 17 amino acids. V shed 0 bases and J 2 bases; nucleotides not matched to a gene: 7. CDR3 coding DNA: TGTGCCATCAGTGAGTCATCAGGACAGGGGACTCAAGAGACCCAGTACTTC. It yields the protein CAISESSGQGTQETQYF.

This chain joins TRBV29-1 and TRBJ2-1, with TRBD2 matching 11 bases. The CDR3 consists of 15 residues. The germline V gene has CDR1 SQVTM and CDR2 ANQGSEA. The V and J ends lost 7 bases and 6 bases, in that order; junction bases with no gene match: 11. The CDR3 here is CSARPTSGSGNEQFF. In nucleotides, the CDR3 is TGCAGCGCCCGCCCTACTAGCGGGAGTGGCAATGAGCAGTTCTTC.

This clonotype was detected only a few times. CDR3 bases: TGTGCCAGCAGCCAAGATCTAGTCGGGGGGCTTTTGGAGACCCAGTACTTC. As protein: CASSQDLVGGLLETQYF. This chain links TRBV3-1 with TRBJ2-5, with D perhaps TRBD2 (7 bases). CDR1 is LGHDT, CDR2 YNNKEL, per germline (reference sequence). V lost 0 bases and J lost 5, with 19 bases in between. The CDR3 loop spans 17 amino acids.

This clonotype was seen a handful of times. The gene calls are TRBV7-6 and TRBJ1-5; TRBD1 is a possible D gene (5 bases). Germline CDR1 is SGHVS and CDR2 is FNYEAQ. With 0 bases removed from V and 2 bases from J, the gap between germline ends came to 11 bases. The CDR3 contains 16 residues. The CDR3, as DNA: TGTGCCAGCAGCTTAGCAGGAGGGGATGGCAATCAGCCCCAGCATTTT. Translating it yields CASSLAGGDGNQPQHF.

This clonotype occurred many times. The CDR3 DNA is TGTGCCAGCAGTTACGGGGAAGAGCAGTTCTTC. This codes for CASSYGEEQFF. This sequence joins TRBV6-5 and TRBJ2-1; D gene ambiguous. CDR1 is MNHEY and CDR2 is SVGAGI in the germline V gene. With 2 bases removed from V and 10 bases from J, the gap between germline ends came to 6 bases. CDR3 length: 11 amino acids.

This clonotype was seen at least ten times. The J gene is TRBJ2-3, the V gene TRBV6-4; 9 bases are shared with TRBD2. The CDR3 length is 15 residues. J gave up 3 bases and V 3 bases, and 4 bases lay outside the gene matches. CDR1 and CDR2 (germline): MRHNA, SNTAGT. CDR3 DNA: TGTGCCAGCAGTGAAATGGCGGGGGGGACAGATACGCAGTATTTT. This translates into CASSEMAGGTDTQYF.

V usage is TRBV6-4 and J usage is TRBJ2-1, with D maybe TRBD1 (6 bases). CDR1 is MRHNA, CDR2 SNTAGT, per germline. This CDR3 is 12 amino acids long. V lost 10 bases and J lost 9, with 16 bases in between. Here the CDR3 reads CATSGVLGEQFF. The CDR3 DNA reads TGTGCCACCTCAGGGGTTTTGGGTGAGCAGTTCTTC.

This clonotype is labeled as hyperexpanded. The CDR3 protein is CSARDLRYGYTF. The CDR3 DNA sequence: TGCAGTGCTAGAGATCTCCGCTATGGCTACACCTTC. This chain uses TRBV20-1 with TRBJ1-2; D call uncertain. Germline-derived CDR1 and CDR2 are DFQATT and SNEGSKA (reference sequence). CDR3 length equals 12 residues. Trimming left V 0 bases short and J 4 bases short, with 6 bases between.

This clonotype has a count of ten or more. The V gene is TRBV7-9, the J gene TRBJ2-7; TRBD2 agrees at 8 bases. Per germline, CDR1 SEHNR and CDR2 FQNEAQ (reference sequence). Germline trimming cut 1 base from V and 7 bases from J; bases unmatched to any gene: 9. CDR3 length: 15 amino acids. CDR3: CASSLVQAGAGEQYF. The CDR3 nucleotides are TGTGCCAGCAGCTTAGTCCAAGCGGGAGCCGGGGAGCAGTACTTC. The whole variable domain, remainder taken from reference TRBV7-9 and TRBJ2-7, is DTGVSQNPRHKITKRGQNVTFRCDPISEHNRLYWYRQTLGQGPEFLTYFQNEAQLEKSRLLSDRFSAERPKGSFSTLEIQRTEQGDSAMYLCASSLVQAGAGEQYFGPGTRLTVT.

Many counts were recorded for this clonotype. The rearrangement joins TRBV27 to TRBJ2-7; TRBD2 matches at 14 bases. Germline V gives CDR1 MNHEY, CDR2 SMNVEV (reference sequence). V lost 7 bases to trimming and J lost 0 bases; unmatched junction nucleotides: 8. The CDR3 totals 17 residues. CDR3 sequence reads: CASKGLAGANSSYEQYF. CDR3 sequence (DNA): TGTGCCAGCAAGGGACTAGCGGGAGCGAACAGCTCCTACGAGCAGTACTTC.

This clonotype came up many times. The CDR3 reads CASSFASGWSNEQFF. CDR3 in DNA: TGTGCCAGCAGTTTCGCTAGCGGGTGGTCGAATGAGCAGTTCTTC. The chain recombines TRBV12-3 or TRBV12-4 with TRBJ2-1; TRBD2 matches at 8 bases. V shed 3 bases, J shed 7 bases, and the junction held 8 bases outside the gene matches. CDR3 length: 15 amino acids.

Remarks on this clonotype: Germline is not matched at one junction end, which may reflect a read error. The chain links TRBV7-9 to TRBJ2-7; 8 bases align to TRBD1. Germline V gene data show CDR1 as SEHNR and CDR2 as FQNEAQ (reference sequence). The CDR3 length is 11 residues. As DNA, the CDR3 is TGTGCCAGCAGCCAGGACAGGGTTCCTAATTTC. Residues: CASSQDRVPNF.

This clonotype has only a few counts. This chain uses TRBV7-6 with TRBJ2-7; 8 bases fit TRBD2. The CDR3 extends over 17 amino acids. J lost 0 bases, V lost 7 bases, and 14 bases had no gene match. From germline, CDR1 is SGHVS and CDR2 FNYEAQ. The chain's CDR3 is CASIPQAGEGSSYEQYF. In DNA form, the CDR3 reads TGTGCCAGCATCCCCCAAGCGGGGGAAGGAAGCTCCTACGAGCAGTACTTC.

The sample holds many counts of this clonotype. The chain is built from TRBV14 and TRBJ2-2; D is unresolved. The V end was cut by 0 bases, the J end by 8 bases, with 7 bases between. Germline V gives CDR1 SGHDN, CDR2 FVKESK. The CDR3 is 13 residues long. The CDR3: CASSQDRAGELFF. CDR3 coding DNA: TGTGCCAGCAGCCAAGATCGGGCGGGGGAGCTGTTTTTT.

This clonotype was seen more than once but under ten times. J is TRBJ1-4 and V is TRBV12-3 or TRBV12-4; 12 nucleotides align to TRBD1. The CDR3 loop spans 14 amino acids. V was pared by 6 bases and J by 8 bases, with 4 bases of the junction left unmatched. CDR3 amino acids: CASRGGTGGEKLFF. CDR3 nucleotide sequence: TGTGCCAGCAGGGGCGGGACAGGGGGCGAAAAACTGTTTTTT.

The chain combines TRBV5-1 with TRBJ1-1, with TRBD1 as a possible D gene (6 bases). This CDR3 has 15 amino acids. Trimming took 0 bases from V and 2 from J, leaving 11 bases between them. Germline CDR1 reads SGHRS; CDR2 reads YFSETQ. The CDR3 spells CASSLEVQGNTEAFF. The CDR3 DNA reads TGCGCCAGCAGCTTGGAAGTACAGGGAAACACTGAAGCTTTCTTT.

This clonotype showed up just a few times. The CDR3 bases are TGCAGCGTAGAATCCGGGACGGACTATGGCTACACCTTC. It is translated as CSVESGTDYGYTF. The chain combines TRBV29-1 with TRBJ1-2; D possibly corresponds to TRBD1 (5 bases). V was cut by 6 bases and J by 3 bases, with 14 bases left in between. Germline V gene lookup returns CDR1 SQVTM and CDR2 ANQGSEA. This CDR3 has 13 amino acids.

Here the CDR3 reads CAWKPGVTNEQFF. The CDR3, as DNA: TGTGCCTGGAAGCCAGGAGTAACCAATGAGCAGTTCTTC. The chain couples TRBV30 to TRBJ2-1; D remains unclear. Germline V gene data show CDR1 as GTSNPN and CDR2 as SVGIG (reference sequence). The germline V and J ends were trimmed by 4 bases and 6 bases, with 13 bases remaining between them. The CDR3 extends over 13 amino acids.

This clonotype came up a few times. The chain recombines TRBV12-3 or TRBV12-4 with TRBJ2-3; 7 nucleotides line up with TRBD2. Losses at the gene ends were 5 bases for V and 8 bases for J; bases not matched to a gene: 13. This CDR3 comprises 15 residues. The CDR3, as DNA: TGTGCCAGCAGTCCCCCCGCGGGAGCGGCGGGTACGCAGTATTTT. This translates into CASSPPAGAAGTQYF.

The chain is built from TRBV27 and TRBJ2-5; 8 bases align to TRBD2. Germline CDR1 reads MNHEY; CDR2 reads SMNVEV (reference sequence). Unmatched junction bases numbered 24, after V lost 10 bases and J lost 8 bases. The CDR3 is made up of 17 amino acids. Written as DNA, the CDR3 is TGTGCCATCCCGCTTCGTAAGAGCGGGGGACCACTGAAAACCCAGTACTTC. Protein sequence: CAIPLRKSGGPLKTQYF.

There are a few counts of this clonotype. The gene calls are TRBV20-1 and TRBJ2-1; D unclear. The CDR3 consists of 17 residues. V was shortened by 1 base and J by 0 bases, with 16 bases between the two germline ends. In germline, CDR1 is DFQATT, CDR2 SNEGSKA (reference sequence). CDR3 in amino acids: CSARVNPHFSSYNEQFF. CDR3 DNA: TGCAGTGCTAGAGTAAACCCCCATTTTAGCTCCTACAATGAGCAGTTCTTC.

This clonotype was seen a few times. V usage is TRBV6-4 and J usage is TRBJ2-2; 12 positions agree with TRBD2. Germline V gives CDR1 MRHNA, CDR2 SNTAGT. The CDR3 spans 18 residues. The V gene end was trimmed by 5 bases and the J gene end by 0 bases; junction bases not matched to a gene: 7. This CDR3 reads CASSSETSGGPNTGELFF. The CDR3 DNA follows: TGTGCCAGCAGTTCTGAAACTAGCGGGGGGCCGAACACCGGGGAGCTGTTTTTT.

This clonotype was found many times. The chain uses TRBV4-1 and TRBJ2-7; D is unclear. The length of the CDR3 is 14 residues. Germline CDR1 is MGHRA and CDR2 is YSYEKL. The V end was cut by 1 base, the J end by 5 bases, with 12 bases between. The CDR3 spells CASSQVSGSNEQYF. CDR3 nucleotides: TGCGCCAGCAGCCAAGTGTCGGGTTCTAACGAGCAGTACTTC.

The chain is built from TRBV9 and TRBJ2-5; 13 nucleotides line up with TRBD2. Germline V gives CDR1 SGDLS, CDR2 YYNGEE. The CDR3 is 18 amino acids. Trimming removed 4 bases from V and 3 bases from J; junction bases left unmatched: 12. For the CDR3, the DNA is TGTGCCAGCAGCCCCCATTCCTCACTAGCGGGGGGGAAAGAGACCCAGTACTTC. Translated: CASSPHSSLAGGKETQYF.

This clonotype has more than one count but fewer than ten. The CDR3 loop reads CASSPLKGQGVQETQYF. The DNA for the CDR3 is TGTGCCAGCAGCCCCCTTAAGGGACAGGGGGTCCAAGAGACCCAGTACTTC. J is TRBJ2-5 and V is TRBV7-9, with TRBD1 matching 11 bases. J was trimmed by 1 base and V by 5 bases; bases with no gene match: 9. The length of the CDR3 is 17 residues. Per the germline V gene, CDR1 is SEHNR and CDR2 is FQNEAQ (reference sequence).